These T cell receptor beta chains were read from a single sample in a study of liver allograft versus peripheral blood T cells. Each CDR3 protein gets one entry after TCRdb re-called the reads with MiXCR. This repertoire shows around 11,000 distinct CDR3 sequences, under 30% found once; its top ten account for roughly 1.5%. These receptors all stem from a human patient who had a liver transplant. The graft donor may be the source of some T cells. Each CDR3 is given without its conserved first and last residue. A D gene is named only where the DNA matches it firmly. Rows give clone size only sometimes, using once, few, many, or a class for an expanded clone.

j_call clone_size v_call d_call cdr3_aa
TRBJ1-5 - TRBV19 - ASRGTGFKSNQPQH
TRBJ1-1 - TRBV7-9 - ASSSQNTEAF
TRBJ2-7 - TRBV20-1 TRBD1 SARAGTGKSYEQY
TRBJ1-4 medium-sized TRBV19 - ASREKTTNEKLF
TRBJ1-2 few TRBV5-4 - ASSLVQGANYGYT
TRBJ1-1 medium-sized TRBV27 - ASSPRTSNTEAF
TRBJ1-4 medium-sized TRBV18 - ASSSGTANEKLF
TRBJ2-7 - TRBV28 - ASSFGGASTSYEQY
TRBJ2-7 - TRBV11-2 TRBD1 ASSPIQGYYEQY
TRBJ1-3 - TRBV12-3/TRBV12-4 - ASSLGSGKGNTIY
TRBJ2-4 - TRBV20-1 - SATLISIKPRENIQY
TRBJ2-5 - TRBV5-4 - ASSLVQETQY
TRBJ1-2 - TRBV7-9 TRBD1 VSSSGQGNYGYT
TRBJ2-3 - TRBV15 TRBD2 ATSRGGGATDTQY
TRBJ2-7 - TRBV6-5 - ASSYLAGYEQY
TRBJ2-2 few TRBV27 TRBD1 ASSGDRTNTGELF
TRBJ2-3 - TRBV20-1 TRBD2 SAHKTSPFTDTQY
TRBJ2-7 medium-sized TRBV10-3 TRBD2 AIAGTPTSGRRNEQY
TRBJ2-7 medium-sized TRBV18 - ASSGTAGYEQY
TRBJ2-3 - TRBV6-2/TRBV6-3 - ASSPMGVGTDTQY
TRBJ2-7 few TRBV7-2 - ASSRTGDYEQY
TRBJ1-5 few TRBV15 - ATSRDPSGQPQH
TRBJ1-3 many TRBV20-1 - SVLDIAGNTIY
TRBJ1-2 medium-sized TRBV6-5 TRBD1 ASRPWDSYGYT
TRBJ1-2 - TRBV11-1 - ASSLRSGLYNYGYT
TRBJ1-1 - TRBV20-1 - SASDRSEAF
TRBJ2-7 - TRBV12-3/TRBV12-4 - ASSLTGEQY
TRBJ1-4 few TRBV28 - ASSAGKLF
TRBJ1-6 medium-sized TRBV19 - ASRDYRVPRDSPLH
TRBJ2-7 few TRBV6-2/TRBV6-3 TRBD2 ASSYSTLVSGGFSYEQY
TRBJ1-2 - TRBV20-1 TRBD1 SARSGTGSGYT
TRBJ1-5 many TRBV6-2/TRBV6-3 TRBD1 ASSKGQISNQPQH
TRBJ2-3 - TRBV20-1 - SASTAYYYTDTQY
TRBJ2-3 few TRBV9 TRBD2 ASSVVAGTTDTQY
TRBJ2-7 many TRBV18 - ASSVQKYYEQY
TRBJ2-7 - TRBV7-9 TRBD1 ATSDRGFLVRGSYEQY
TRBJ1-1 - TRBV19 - ASSPPGLTEAF
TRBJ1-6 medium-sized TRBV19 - ASKGGGGFNSPLH
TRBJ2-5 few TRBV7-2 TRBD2 ASSRGLAEETQY
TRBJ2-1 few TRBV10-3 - AISESGPRRDEQF
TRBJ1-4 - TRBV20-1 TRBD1 SLTRTGLELF
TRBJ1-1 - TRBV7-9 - ASSLGIGNTEAF
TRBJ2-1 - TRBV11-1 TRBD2 ASRLTSGRRNEQF
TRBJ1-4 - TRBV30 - AWSGSLNEKLF
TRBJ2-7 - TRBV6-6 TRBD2 ASRSAGLGGSQWSYEQY
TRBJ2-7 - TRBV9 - ASSVAPSGVTGPYEQY
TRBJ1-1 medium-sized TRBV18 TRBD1 ASSPPRDRTNTEAF
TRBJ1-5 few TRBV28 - ASSSGSQPQH
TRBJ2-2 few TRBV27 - ASSLSPEQGLTGELF
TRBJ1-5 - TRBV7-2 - ASSLEWGGVSNQPQH
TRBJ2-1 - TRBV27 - ASSLSDGYNEQF
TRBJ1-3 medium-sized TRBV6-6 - ASSYIKDLSGNTIY
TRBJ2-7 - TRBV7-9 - ASRAGFNEQY
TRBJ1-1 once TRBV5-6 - ASSFGGGSTEAF
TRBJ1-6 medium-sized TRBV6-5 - ASSTVRGSYNSPLH
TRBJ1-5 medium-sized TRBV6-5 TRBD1 ASIEGQGVSPSSNQPQH